This T cell receptor beta chain was observed in a study of cytomegalovirus exposure and HLA in healthy donors. Study-wide background: The early release's HLA-typed donors yielded approximately 82 million unique TCRs.

Regarding the study as a whole: A later examination showed that TCR association rates differed by HLA locus, with DRB1 most and HLA-C fewest. The authors reported that TCR beta sequences could predict HLA-A and HLA-B alleles. These predictions were accurate for most subjects in the first cohort.

The study ran its PCR with 60 Vbeta and 13 Jbeta primers. Per the authors' pipeline: An analysis performed later counted roughly 79 million unique TCR beta chains (roughly 11 million of them shared). TCRdb's copy holds only in-frame clones and misses some; the assay was immunoSEQ multiplex PCR. The V and J calls and clone size were taken over from that table, and D and trimming were inferred from the DNA. The sample totals fewer than 95,000 clones. Comment on this clone: As yet, its antigen is unknown.

Material for sequencing was PBMCs. The sequence came from a woman aged 35 to 49 in good health and CMV-seropositive.

In DNA, the CDR3 is TGTGCCAGTAGTTCCATTTCGGGACAGGGGACATTCAACTATGGCTACACCTTC. Encoded protein: CASSSISGQGTFNYGYTF. The chain combines TRBV19 with TRBJ1-2, with 10 bases matching TRBD1. The germline CDR1 and CDR2 sequences are LNHDA and SQIVND (reference sequence). The CDR3 loop spans 18 amino acids. The junction had 14 bases not matched to a gene; V was cut back by 5 bases and J by 2 bases.